Detailed here is one T cell receptor (beta chain). Its target is unknown. DNA and RNA were both co-extracted from approximately 20-30 mg of bulk tissue that had not been sorted. Treatment-naive at the time, the patients had chronic HBV infection. This sample was taken from a study of tumor-infiltrating lymphocytes in primary liver carcinoma. Findings of the study overall: Tumors carried a top-250-clone fraction significantly exceeding that of blood (p = 0.039).

The CDR3 runs 15 residues. Per germline, CDR1 SGHRS and CDR2 YFSETQ. Trimming cost V 0 bases and J 3 bases, with 11 bases left between them. Making TCR beta cDNA involved around 520 ng total RNA and a constant-region primer. Libraries for TCR beta were built through three nested multiplex PCR rounds, which together made up a slightly modified ARM-PCR procedure. Rounds one and two of PCR, each of 10 cycles, were primed with TRBV1-TRBV30 forward primers and a C-beta reverse primer. Via MiXCR, TCRdb re-called the multiplex PCR reads, giving one row per CDR3 protein. The sample holds about 64,000 distinct CDR3 sequences, about three quarters seen once.

This TCR came from a man aged 40-50 years with primary liver carcinoma and hepatitis B virus infection. The sample consisted of liver tumor tissue from sampling region 4. Subset in this sample: tumor region T4, right-lateral pole. This sequence joins TRBV5-1 and TRBJ2-3; D ambiguous. CDR3 DNA sequence: TGCGCCAGCAGCTTGGATGGGATCTCTACAGATACGCAGTATTTT. Translated, it gives CASSLDGISTDTQYF.